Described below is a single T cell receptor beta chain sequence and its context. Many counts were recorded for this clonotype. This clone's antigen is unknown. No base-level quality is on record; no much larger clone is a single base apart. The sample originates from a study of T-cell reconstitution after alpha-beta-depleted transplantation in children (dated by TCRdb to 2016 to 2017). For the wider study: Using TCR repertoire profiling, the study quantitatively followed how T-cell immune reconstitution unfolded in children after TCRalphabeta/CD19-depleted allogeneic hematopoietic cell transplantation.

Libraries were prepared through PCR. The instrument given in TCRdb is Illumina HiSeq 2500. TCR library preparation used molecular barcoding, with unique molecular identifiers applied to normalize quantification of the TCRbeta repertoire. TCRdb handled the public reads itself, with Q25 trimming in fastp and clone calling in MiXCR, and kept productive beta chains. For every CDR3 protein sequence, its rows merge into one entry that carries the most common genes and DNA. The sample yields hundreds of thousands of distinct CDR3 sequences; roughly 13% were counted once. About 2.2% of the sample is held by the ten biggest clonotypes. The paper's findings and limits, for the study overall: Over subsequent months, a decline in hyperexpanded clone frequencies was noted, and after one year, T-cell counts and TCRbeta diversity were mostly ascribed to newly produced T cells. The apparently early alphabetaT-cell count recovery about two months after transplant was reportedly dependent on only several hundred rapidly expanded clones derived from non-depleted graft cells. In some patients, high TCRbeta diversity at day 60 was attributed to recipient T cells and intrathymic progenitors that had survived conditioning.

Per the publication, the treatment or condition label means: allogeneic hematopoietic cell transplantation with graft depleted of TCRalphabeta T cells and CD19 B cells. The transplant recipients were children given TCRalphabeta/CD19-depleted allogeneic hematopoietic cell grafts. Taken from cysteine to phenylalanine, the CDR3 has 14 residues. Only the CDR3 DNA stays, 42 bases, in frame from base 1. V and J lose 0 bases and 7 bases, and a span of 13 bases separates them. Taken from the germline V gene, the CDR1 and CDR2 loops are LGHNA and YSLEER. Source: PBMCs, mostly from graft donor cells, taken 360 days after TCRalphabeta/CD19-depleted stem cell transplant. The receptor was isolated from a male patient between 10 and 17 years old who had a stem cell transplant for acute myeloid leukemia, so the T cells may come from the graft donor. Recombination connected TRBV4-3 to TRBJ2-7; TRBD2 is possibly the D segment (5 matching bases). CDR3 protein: CASSQDRIAQEQYF. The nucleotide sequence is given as TGCGCCAGCAGCCAAGATAGAATAGCGCAAGAGCAGTACTTC.